Presented here are 27 T cell receptor beta chains from one specimen sequenced in a study of T cell clonotyping in hematopoietic cell transplantation. Sequenced by immunoSEQ multiplex PCR; TCRdb stores in-frame clones only, minus some. This sample has about 69,000 clones, with about 95% found just once. Sample time point: recipient sample about 28 days before transplant, after cytoreduction. Specimen: peripheral blood mononuclear cells, collected before stem cell transplant. Receptors were obtained from a woman aged 45-59 years with acute myeloid leukemia. Some clones in this sample may be carry-over from other donors' samples.

The rearrangement joins TRBV6-1 to TRBJ1-2; no firm D call. Germline-derived CDR1 and CDR2 are MNHNS and SASEGT. V was cut by 6 bases and J by 1 base, with 9 bases left in between. This CDR3 has 13 residues. The CDR3 loop reads CASRAALNYGYTF. In nucleotides, the CDR3 is TGTGCCAGCAGGGCAGCCCTTAACTATGGCTACACCTTC.

V gene TRBV5-8 combines with J gene TRBJ1-4; 9 positions agree with TRBD1. V dropped 5 bases and J dropped 12; count of bases not matched to a gene: 17. The CDR3 length is 16 residues. Germline assignment: CDR1 SGHTS and CDR2 YDEGEE. CDR3 in DNA: TGTGCCAGCAGTTCTACGTCGGGACAGGGTTACAGGGAACTGTTTTTT. It codes for CASSSTSGQGYRELFF.

This chain connects TRBV6-5 to TRBJ2-3; D is possibly TRBD2 (6 bases). The V and J ends lost 5 bases and 4 bases respectively, with 16 bases between them. The V gene's germline CDR1 is MNHEY and CDR2 SVGAGI. This CDR3 is built from 15 residues. The CDR3 DNA follows: TGTGCCAGCAGTCCTGCTGGGGGGTTAGCAGATACGCAGTATTTT. Its protein is CASSPAGGLADTQYF.

V is TRBV5-4 and J is TRBJ1-4; 8 bases agree with TRBD1. V lost 4 bases, J lost 0 bases, and 11 bases stayed unmatched. The CDR3 consists of 18 residues. From germline, CDR1 is SGHNT and CDR2 YYREEE (reference sequence). The CDR3 DNA follows: TGTGCCAGCAGCAAGTACAGGGGGGACTATGCAACTAATGAAAAACTGTTTTTT. Its protein is CASSKYRGDYATNEKLFF.

The chain links TRBV6-6 to TRBJ2-7, with D tentatively TRBD2 (6 bases). With 0 bases removed from V and 2 bases from J, the gap between germline ends came to 11 bases. CDR3 length equals 15 residues. Germline CDR1 MNHNY, CDR2 SVGAGI (reference sequence). In DNA form, the CDR3 reads TGTGCCAGCAGTTACTCCACAGCGGGTCCCTACGAGCAGTACTTC. Amino acid sequence: CASSYSTAGPYEQYF.

The chain combines TRBV28 with TRBJ2-3; D possibly uses TRBD1 or TRBD2 (5 bases each). Between the trimmed V and J ends, which lost 5 bases and 4 bases, there was a span of 16 bases. The CDR3 spans 15 residues. CDR1 and CDR2 from the germline V gene are MDHEN and SYDVKM. CDR3: CASSPVRGGADTQYF. In DNA form, the CDR3 reads TGTGCCAGCAGTCCCGTGAGGGGTGGTGCAGATACGCAGTATTTT.

The genes are TRBV27 and TRBJ1-2; D gene ambiguous. Looked up from germline, CDR1 is MNHEY and CDR2 is SMNVEV (reference sequence). V lost 6 bases to trimming and J lost 7 bases, with 12 bases between them. The CDR3 is 12 amino acids. The CDR3 spells CASRGTAGGYTF. Written as DNA, the CDR3 is TGTGCCAGCAGGGGAACCGCGGGTGGCTACACCTTC.

V usage is TRBV28 and J usage is TRBJ2-7; TRBD2 is a possible D gene (6 bases). Germline V lookup: CDR1 MDHEN, CDR2 SYDVKM. V was clipped by 7 bases and J by 4 bases, with 17 bases between them. The CDR3 extends over 14 amino acids. The CDR3 loop is CASTSRDGLYEQYF. DNA of the CDR3: TGTGCCAGCACATCGCGGGACGGTCTTTACGAGCAGTACTTC.

The chain carries TRBV19 and TRBJ2-2, with TRBD2 matching 8 bases. The germline CDR1 and CDR2 sequences are LNHDA and SQIVND (reference sequence). The CDR3 loop spans 16 amino acids. J was trimmed by 5 bases and V by 7 bases; bases with no gene match: 12. The CDR3 DNA reads TGTGCCAGTACCCGGACGGGAGGGTTTGGAACCGGGGAGCTGTTTTTT. This codes for CASTRTGGFGTGELFF. Full variable domain (missing parts from reference TRBV19 and TRBJ2-2): DGGITQSPKYLFRKEGQNVTLSCEQNLNHDAMYWYRQDPGQGLRLIYYSQIVNDFQKGDIAEGYSVSREKKESFPLTVTSAQKNPTAFYLCASTRTGGFGTGELFFGEGSRLTVL.

The J gene is TRBJ2-3, the V gene TRBV5-8, with 8 bases lining up with TRBD1. Trimming at V came to 2 bases and at J to 0 bases, leaving 2 bases not matched to a gene. Germline assignment: CDR1 SGHTS and CDR2 YDEGEE. The CDR3 spans 15 residues. CDR3 residues: CASSFGTGSTDTQYF. In DNA form, the CDR3 reads TGTGCCAGCAGCTTCGGGACAGGAAGCACAGATACGCAGTATTTT.

CDR3 region: CASSSGTYYGYTF. The CDR3 nucleotides are TGTGCCAGCAGCTCAGGAACTTACTATGGCTACACCTTC. This rearrangement joins TRBV6-5 to TRBJ1-2; no firm D call. This CDR3 spans 13 amino acids. Germline CDR1 MNHEY, CDR2 SVGAGI. V lost 6 bases and J 3 bases, leaving 11 bases between the germline ends.

The chain is built from TRBV12-5 and TRBJ1-3, with D maybe TRBD1 (6 bases). Germline CDR1 and CDR2: LGHNT and FRNRAP. The V end was cut by 3 bases, the J end by 0 bases, with 18 bases between. The CDR3 totals 18 residues. For the CDR3, the DNA is TGTGCTAGTGGTTTTTCCCCGGAGGACAGAAGCTCTGGAAACACCATATATTTT. It translates to CASGFSPEDRSSGNTIYF.

The rearrangement links TRBV4-2 to TRBJ1-5; D unresolved. The CDR3 runs to 14 residues. Trimming took off 0 bases at V and 3 bases at J, with 6 bases between the two ends. Per germline, CDR1 LGHNA and CDR2 YNFKEQ. The CDR3 loop reads CASSQDRNNQPQHF. The CDR3 region has the DNA TGTGCCAGCAGCCAAGATAGGAACAATCAGCCCCAGCATTTT.

This clone was counted a single time. V usage is TRBV2 and J usage is TRBJ1-2, with D possibly matching TRBD1 (6 bases). V was pared by 8 bases and J by 5 bases, with 12 bases between. Germline assignment: CDR1 SNHLY and CDR2 FYNNEI. The CDR3 runs 12 residues. CDR3 protein: CASRQATYGYTF. The DNA for the CDR3 is TGTGCCAGCCGACAGGCAACTTATGGCTACACCTTC.

The V call is TRBV2, the J call TRBJ2-5; D gene uncertain. Germline V gene sequence: CDR1 SNHLY, CDR2 FYNNEI. The CDR3 length is 13 residues. V shed 3 bases and J shed 4 bases, with 9 bases lying between them. The CDR3 is CASSDLKGETQYF. CDR3 DNA sequence: TGTGCCAGCAGTGATTTGAAGGGAGAGACCCAGTACTTC.

This chain links TRBV7-2 with TRBJ2-2; unclear D gene. The CDR3 runs 16 residues. V dropped 0 bases and J dropped 0 bases, with 8 bases sitting between them. Per the germline V gene, CDR1 is SGHTA and CDR2 is FQGNSA. The CDR3 region has the DNA TGTGCCAGCAGCTTAGCGGGCGGAACGAACACCGGGGAGCTGTTTTTT. Its translation is CASSLAGGTNTGELFF.

This chain links TRBV5-6 with TRBJ2-5; D remains unclear. V was cut by 2 bases and J by 5 bases, with 10 bases left in between. Germline CDR1 SGHDT, CDR2 YYEEEE. CDR3 length equals 13 residues. CDR3 nucleotide sequence: TGTGCCAGCAGCTTTGTCCAACCGGAGACCCAGTACTTC. Encoded protein: CASSFVQPETQYF.

This rearrangement joins TRBV27 to TRBJ1-2; D not certain. V was cut by 5 bases and J by 5 bases, with 12 bases left in between. Germline CDR1 MNHEY, CDR2 SMNVEV (reference sequence). The CDR3 has 13 amino acids. The CDR3 bases are TGTGCCAGCAGTCACGGACCGTATTATGGCTACACCTTC. Translated: CASSHGPYYGYTF.

V and J are TRBV2 and TRBJ2-5, with a possible D match to TRBD1 (6 bases). The germline V gene encodes CDR1 SNHLY and CDR2 FYNNEI. Trimming removed 5 bases at V and 2 bases at J, with 9 bases between. CDR3 length equals 13 residues. The CDR3 region has the DNA TGTGCCAGCAGTACACAGGGACAAGAGACCCAGTACTTC. It is translated as CASSTQGQETQYF.

This chain joins TRBV29-1 and TRBJ1-5; TRBD1 might be the D (6 bases). This CDR3 is built from 12 residues. Germline CDR1 SQVTM, CDR2 ANQGSEA. V lost 4 bases and J 4 bases, leaving 8 bases between the germline ends. The CDR3 region is CSVGQGNQPQHF. CDR3 coding DNA: TGCAGCGTTGGGCAGGGGAATCAGCCCCAGCATTTT.

The chain links TRBV9 to TRBJ1-2; a possible D gene is TRBD1 (6 bases). CDR1 and CDR2 (germline): SGDLS, YYNGEE. Trimming shortened V by 3 bases and J by 1 base, and 7 bases separated the two germline ends. The CDR3 consists of 13 residues. The CDR3 loop is CASSAQGNYGYTF. The CDR3 DNA reads TGTGCCAGCAGCGCACAGGGTAACTATGGCTACACCTTC.

J is TRBJ1-4 and V is TRBV27, with D unresolved. Trimming removed 5 bases at V and 4 bases at J, with 14 bases between. The CDR3 sequence is 15 residues long. Germline V gene data show CDR1 as MNHEY and CDR2 as SMNVEV (reference sequence). As DNA, the CDR3 is TGTGCCAGCAGTGGGCGGACGGTGGATAATGAAAAACTGTTTTTT. Protein: CASSGRTVDNEKLFF.

The V gene is TRBV29-1, the J gene TRBJ2-7, with TRBD2 identical over 9 bases. The J segment lost 7 bases and the V segment lost 1 base, leaving 26 bases of the junction unmatched. There are 20 residues in the CDR3. CDR1 and CDR2 (germline): SQVTM, ANQGSEA. The CDR3 protein is CSVEVGTQLAGKKWASEQYF. CDR3 DNA: TGCAGCGTTGAAGTAGGAACTCAGCTAGCGGGAAAAAAATGGGCGAGTGAGCAGTACTTC.

J is TRBJ2-3 and V is TRBV5-8; 8 positions match TRBD2. Trimming at V came to 0 bases and at J to 11 bases, leaving 11 bases not matched to a gene. The CDR3 is made up of 15 amino acids. Germline CDR1 SGHTS, CDR2 YDEGEE. The CDR3 DNA reads TGTGCCAGCAGCTTGGCCAACGGGAGGGGCCGTTTGCAGTATTTT. It translates to CASSLANGRGRLQYF.

This clone appeared once. CDR3 sequence (DNA): TGTGCCAGCAGTTGGGTTTACAATGAGCAGTTCTTC. It codes for CASSWVYNEQFF. The chain recombines TRBV11-2 with TRBJ2-1; D is uncertain. Trimming took off 6 bases at V and 4 bases at J, with 7 bases between the two ends. Germline V gives CDR1 SGHAT, CDR2 FQNNGV. This CDR3 has 12 residues.

The chain joins TRBV11-2 to TRBJ1-2, with a possible D match to TRBD1 (5 bases). From germline, CDR1 is SGHAT and CDR2 FQNNGV. V was clipped by 1 base and J by 5 bases, with 14 bases between them. The CDR3 is 15 amino acids. The CDR3 DNA sequence: TGTGCCAGCAGCTTAGTGGACACCGCGGGGTATGGCTACACCTTC. Amino acid sequence: CASSLVDTAGYGYTF.

This clone has a single count. The sample has other DNA sequences that encode this CDR3 too. The chain joins TRBV5-1 to TRBJ2-5; possibly TRBD1 for D (6 bases). The germline V and J ends were trimmed by 2 bases and 5 bases, with 10 bases remaining between them. CDR3 length: 13 amino acids. Germline V gene lookup returns CDR1 SGHRS and CDR2 YFSETQ. The CDR3 region has the DNA TGCGCCAGCAGCTTTGGGGGCGAGGAGACCCAGTACTTC. Translating gives CASSFGGEETQYF. Supplemented by reference TRBV5-1 and TRBJ2-5, the full variable domain reads KAGVTQTPRYLIKTRGQQVTLSCSPISGHRSVSWYQQTPGQGLQFLFEYFSETQRNKGNFPGRFSGRQFSNSRSEMNVSTLELGDSALYLCASSFGGEETQYFGPGTRLLVL.